The next 25 T cell receptor beta chains were all read from a single sample in a study of blood T cell repertoires in COVID-19 (dated by TCRdb to the early 2020s). Libraries were prepared through the immunoSEQ multiplex PCR assay. Sourced from immuneACCESS, this table was stored by TCRdb with only in-frame sequences that have V and J called. A share of the clones is absent; for the studies checked, an unresolved V gene accounts for under half, and the remainder has no known explanation. In this sample the table shows some 290,000 clones, around nine tenths of which occur a single time. Of the sample, around 9% falls within the top ten clones. Material for sequencing was PBMCs or T cells enriched from blood (not recorded which). The receptors stem from a woman aged 30 to 39 who had recovered from COVID-19.

The rearrangement joins TRBV12-3 or TRBV12-4 to TRBJ1-6; no clear D gene. V shed 5 bases and J shed 13 bases, with 12 bases lying between them. This CDR3 is 12 amino acids long. This chain's CDR3 is CASSLHLLPLHF. The CDR3 DNA reads TGTGCCAGCAGTCTTCATTTACTCCCCCTCCACTTT.

This rearrangement joins TRBV5-4 to TRBJ1-1; no clear D. Germline V gene data show CDR1 as SGHNT and CDR2 as YYREEE (reference sequence). The germline V and J ends were trimmed by 0 bases and 6 bases, with 9 bases remaining between them. The CDR3 runs 13 residues. The DNA for the CDR3 is TGTGCCAGCAGCTTGGCCGGGGTACCTGAAGCTTTCTTT. Encoded protein: CASSLAGVPEAFF.

This clone was seen only once. V and J are TRBV3-1 (or the pseudogene TRBV3-2) and TRBJ2-3, with D possibly matching TRBD2 (5 bases). V lost 1 base and J lost 4, with 21 bases in between. The V gene's germline CDR1 is LGHDT and CDR2 YNNKEL (reference sequence). This CDR3 comprises 18 residues. Here the CDR3 reads CASSQVFRLAKGADTQYF. Written as DNA, the CDR3 is TGTGCCAGCAGCCAAGTATTTCGGCTAGCCAAGGGAGCAGATACGCAGTATTTT.

This chain uses TRBV19 with TRBJ2-1; TRBD1 aligns across 9 bases. Germline CDR1 and CDR2: LNHDA and SQIVND (reference sequence). J was trimmed by 3 bases and V by 4 bases; bases with no gene match: 10. This CDR3 is 17 amino acids long. The CDR3 coding sequence is TGTGCCAGTAGTACCGCCTCGGACAGGGGCTTCTACAATGAGCAGTTCTTC. Its protein is CASSTASDRGFYNEQFF.

This rearrangement joins TRBV7-9 to TRBJ1-6, with TRBD1 as a possible D gene (6 bases). Trimming took off 5 bases at V and 5 bases at J, with 16 bases between the two ends. The germline CDR1 and CDR2 sequences are SEHNR and FQNEAQ (reference sequence). This CDR3 is built from 16 residues. This CDR3 reads CASSGTGIADNSPLHF. The CDR3 DNA sequence: TGTGCCAGCAGCGGAACAGGGATTGCGGATAATTCACCCCTCCACTTT.

The chain has TRBV6-5 and TRBJ1-2, with TRBD1 as a possible D gene (5 bases). Between the trimmed V and J ends, which lost 6 bases and 3 bases, there was a span of 14 bases. The germline V gene has CDR1 MNHEY and CDR2 SVGAGI. CDR3 length: 14 amino acids. For the CDR3, the DNA is TGTGCCAGCAGCCCGACACGGGGGGACTATGGCTACACCTTC. Residues: CASSPTRGDYGYTF.

The chain recombines TRBV6-1 with TRBJ1-4; TRBD1 matches 7 bases. After removal of 3 bases from V and 8 bases from J, the junction contained 9 bases not matched to a gene. CDR1 and CDR2 from the germline V gene are MNHNS and SASEGT. CDR3 length: 15 amino acids. The CDR3 region is CASSDTQGGWEKLFF. The DNA for the CDR3 is TGTGCCAGCAGTGATACCCAGGGGGGTTGGGAAAAACTGTTTTTT.

This rearrangement joins TRBV18 to TRBJ1-3, with D tentatively TRBD1 (5 bases). Trimming stripped 3 bases from V and 4 bases from J, with 13 bases between. From germline, CDR1 is KGHSH and CDR2 LQKENI. The CDR3 contains 15 residues. This chain's CDR3 is CASSPREGPGNTIYF. For the CDR3, the DNA is TGTGCCAGCTCACCCCGGGAGGGGCCAGGAAACACCATATATTTT. The variable domain in full, with the rest retrieved from reference TRBV18 and TRBJ1-3, is NAGVMQNPRHLVRRRGQEARLRCSPMKGHSHVYWYRQLPEEGLKFMVYLQKENIIDESGMPKERFSAEFPKEGPSILRIQQVVRGDSAAYFCASSPREGPGNTIYFGEGSWLTVV.

The chain carries TRBV14 and TRBJ2-7; TRBD2 matches at 8 bases. Losses at the gene ends were 1 base for V and 5 bases for J; bases not matched to a gene: 7. In germline, CDR1 is SGHDN, CDR2 FVKESK. This CDR3 spans 15 amino acids. CDR3 sequence: CASSQGRGARHEQYF. As DNA, the CDR3 is TGTGCCAGCAGCCAAGGGCGGGGGGCGCGTCACGAGCAGTACTTC. Complete variable domain (other parts from reference TRBV14 and TRBJ2-7): EAGVTQFPSHSVIEKGQTVTLRCDPISGHDNLYWYRRVMGKEIKFLLHFVKESKQDESGMPNNRFLAERTGGTYSTLKVQPAELEDSGVYFCASSQGRGARHEQYFGPGTRLTVT.

The V gene is TRBV19, the J gene TRBJ1-6; 8 bases align to TRBD1. Per germline, CDR1 LNHDA and CDR2 SQIVND (reference sequence). Trimming took 5 bases from V and 6 from J; bases not matched to a gene: 6. The CDR3 totals 15 residues. CDR3 loop: CASSSIDRGNSPLHF. The CDR3 DNA reads as TGTGCCAGTAGTTCTATAGACAGGGGTAATTCACCCCTCCACTTT.

The chain employs TRBV7-9 and TRBJ2-5, with D perhaps TRBD1 (5 bases). Trimming removed 2 bases at V and 3 bases at J, with 10 bases between. Germline V gene sequence: CDR1 SEHNR, CDR2 FQNEAQ (reference sequence). The CDR3 is 14 residues long. CDR3: CASSLKQVEETQYF. The CDR3 bases are TGTGCCAGCAGCTTAAAACAGGTGGAAGAGACCCAGTACTTC.

The V call is TRBV10-2, the J call TRBJ1-1, with 7 positions matching TRBD1. CDR3 length: 15 residues. The trim removed 6 bases at V and 3 bases at J, leaving 10 bases unmatched. The germline V gene encodes CDR1 WSHSY and CDR2 SAAADI. CDR3 residues: CASREIRDSYTEAFF. CDR3 DNA: TGCGCCAGCAGGGAAATACGGGACAGTTACACTGAAGCTTTCTTT.

J is TRBJ1-5 and V is TRBV28, with 10 bases matching TRBD1. The CDR3 extends over 15 amino acids. With V trimmed by 6 bases and J by 2 bases, 4 bases remained unmatched. The germline CDR1 and CDR2 sequences are MDHEN and SYDVKM. CDR3 loop: CASRGDRGGNQPQHF. DNA of the CDR3: TGTGCCAGCAGGGGGGACAGGGGCGGCAATCAGCCCCAGCATTTT.

This chain links TRBV2 with TRBJ1-1; 12 bases are a match to TRBD1. CDR3 length equals 14 residues. V lost 7 bases, J lost 5 bases, and 5 bases stayed unmatched. Per the germline V gene, CDR1 is SNHLY and CDR2 is FYNNEI. The CDR3 loop is CASKGTGGRTEAFF. The CDR3 bases are TGTGCCAGCAAAGGGACAGGGGGCCGGACTGAAGCTTTCTTT.

V usage is TRBV12-1 and J usage is TRBJ2-1; the table's TRBD2 call for D was not verified on the DNA. TRBV12-1 is designated a pseudogene. The CDR3 runs to 12 residues. CDR3 coding DNA: TGTGCCAGCAGCTTTCGCAGATGCGGGCAGTTCTTC. Translated: CASSFRRCGQFF.

CDR3 nucleotide sequence: TGTGCCAGCAGTCGATCGTCCGGACACCACCTTTCGGACTCCTACGAGCAGTACTTC. It codes for CASSRSSGHHLSDSYEQYF. V is TRBV6-6 and J is TRBJ2-7, with a weak D call TRBD1 (5 bases). The CDR3 is 19 amino acids. Germline CDR1 and CDR2: MNHNY and SVGAGI (reference sequence). V shed 5 bases and J shed 0 bases, with 26 bases lying between them.

The V and J genes are TRBV20-1 and TRBJ1-3; D is unclear. V was pared by 3 bases and J by 4 bases, with 16 bases between. CDR1 is DFQATT, CDR2 SNEGSKA, per germline (reference sequence). The CDR3 sequence is 15 residues long. CDR3 in amino acids: CSASLSGAGGNTIYF. DNA of the CDR3: TGCAGTGCTAGTCTCTCCGGTGCGGGGGGAAACACCATATATTTT.

V and J are TRBV5-6 and TRBJ1-4, with 8 bases fitting TRBD1. Germline V gene lookup returns CDR1 SGHDT and CDR2 YYEEEE. CDR3 length: 15 residues. Losses at the gene ends were 1 base for V and 6 bases for J; bases not matched to a gene: 5. The CDR3 bases are TGTGCCAGCAGCTTGTGGACAGGGAGTGATGAAAAACTGTTTTTT. Translated: CASSLWTGSDEKLFF.

DNA of the CDR3: TGTGCCAGCTCACCGGGACGGACAGGAGAGACCCAGTACTTC. It specifies CASSPGRTGETQYF. V is TRBV18 and J is TRBJ2-5; the match to TRBD1 covers 7 bases. From germline, CDR1 is KGHSH and CDR2 LQKENI. CDR3 length: 14 amino acids. V was pared by 3 bases and J by 4 bases, with 5 bases of the junction left unmatched.

This chain joins TRBV27 and TRBJ2-1; 8 bases agree with TRBD2. CDR3 length equals 15 residues. The germline V gene has CDR1 MNHEY and CDR2 SMNVEV (reference sequence). The ends lost 0 bases at V and 11 bases at J; junction bases unmatched: 9. CDR3 DNA: TGTGCCAGCAGTTTATCACCCAGTACTAGCGGTAAGCAGTTCTTC. It yields the protein CASSLSPSTSGKQFF.

The J gene is TRBJ1-2, the V gene TRBV5-1; unclear D gene. The CDR3 has 16 amino acids. CDR1 is SGHRS and CDR2 is YFSETQ in the germline V gene. The V gene lost 1 base and the J gene lost 2 bases, with 15 bases spanning the gap. The CDR3: CASSLIVGGQNYGYTF. The CDR3 coding sequence is TGCGCCAGCAGCTTGATAGTCGGAGGCCAGAACTATGGCTACACCTTC.

The rearrangement joins TRBV27 to TRBJ1-1; D uncertain. Trimming took off 2 bases at V and 3 bases at J, with 13 bases between the two ends. Germline V lookup: CDR1 MNHEY, CDR2 SMNVEV (reference sequence). The CDR3 spans 15 residues. CDR3: CASSLRGGPHTEAFF. The CDR3 nucleotides read TGTGCCAGCAGTTTAAGAGGCGGGCCTCACACTGAAGCTTTCTTT.

V usage is TRBV20-1 and J usage is TRBJ2-3; 9 nucleotides align to TRBD2. The CDR3 contains 16 residues. V lost 3 bases to trimming and J lost 5 bases; unmatched junction nucleotides: 12. The germline V gene has CDR1 DFQATT and CDR2 SNEGSKA (reference sequence). CDR3 sequence reads: CSASNVAGGPEDTQYF. DNA of the CDR3: TGCAGTGCTAGTAACGTCGCGGGAGGGCCGGAAGATACGCAGTATTTT.

This clone was recorded once. The V gene is TRBV4-2, the J gene TRBJ2-7, with 13 bases identical to TRBD2. Germline V gene lookup returns CDR1 LGHNA and CDR2 YNFKEQ. The J segment lost 6 bases and the V segment lost 3 bases, leaving 17 bases of the junction unmatched. There are 19 residues in the CDR3. The CDR3 DNA reads TGTGCCAGCAGCCACAAGGGGACTAGCGGGATGCCTAAAGACCTCGAGCAGTACTTC. This codes for CASSHKGTSGMPKDLEQYF.

The chain joins TRBV21-1 to TRBJ1-1; TRBD1 is taken as the D call from the table, unchecked against the DNA. TRBV21-1 is a listed pseudogene. The CDR3 runs to 18 residues. The DNA for the CDR3 is TGTGCCAGCAGCAAATCTCGGCTTGACAGGGGTAGAGAGGTGGAAGCTTTCTTT. It codes for CASSKSRLDRGREVEAFF.